This is a list of T cell receptor beta chains from one sample in a study of blood T cells in healthy people across ages. TCRdb recomputed calls from the 5' RACE reads with MiXCR, one row per CDR3 protein. The data show 700,000 or so distinct CDR3 sequences, 35% to 50% seen once. The sample comprised blood. The receptor set was obtained from an elderly man in good health. The CDR3 runs from the conserved cysteine through the conserved F or W.

j_call: TRBJ2-1
cdr3_length: 17
v_call: TRBV12-3/TRBV12-4
cdr3_aa: CASSTGPIRNTYNEQFF

j_call: TRBJ1-2
cdr3_length: 14
v_call: TRBV3-1
cdr3_aa: CASSYRDRPYGYTF

j_call: TRBJ2-5
cdr3_length: 15
v_call: TRBV27
cdr3_aa: CASRSGRASQETQYF

j_call: TRBJ2-1
cdr3_length: 14
v_call: TRBV29-1
cdr3_aa: CSVVGQAGGYEQFF

j_call: TRBJ2-1
cdr3_length: 15
v_call: TRBV7-3
cdr3_aa: CASSFRQGPYNEQFF

j_call: TRBJ1-5
cdr3_length: 15
v_call: TRBV28
cdr3_aa: CASSYYRADNQPQHF

j_call: TRBJ2-1
cdr3_length: 18
v_call: TRBV12-3/TRBV12-4
cdr3_aa: CASSRRRGVYNTYNEQFF

j_call: TRBJ2-3
cdr3_length: 16
v_call: TRBV18
cdr3_aa: CASSPFDRGGTDTQYF

j_call: TRBJ2-1
cdr3_length: 15
v_call: TRBV7-2
cdr3_aa: CASSFGVLSYNEQFF

j_call: TRBJ2-5
cdr3_length: 15
v_call: TRBV27
cdr3_aa: CASSPLTSGRETQYF

j_call: TRBJ2-7
cdr3_length: 15
v_call: TRBV12-3/TRBV12-4
cdr3_aa: CASSDIGTGSYEQYF

j_call: TRBJ2-3
cdr3_length: 15
v_call: TRBV24-1
cdr3_aa: CATSTTSGGSDTQYF

j_call: TRBJ2-3
cdr3_length: 16
v_call: TRBV28
cdr3_aa: CASIPWDRGETDTQYF

j_call: TRBJ2-3
cdr3_length: 13
v_call: TRBV15
cdr3_aa: CATRTSGTDTQYF

j_call: TRBJ2-2
cdr3_length: 16
v_call: TRBV6-2/TRBV6-3
cdr3_aa: CASSYGGSVGYGELFF

j_call: -
cdr3_length: 15
v_call: TRBV15
cdr3_aa: CATSRRDRGFDEQYF

j_call: -
cdr3_length: 15
v_call: TRBV5-1
cdr3_aa: CASSWDVGAKNIQYF

j_call: TRBJ1-1
cdr3_length: 14
v_call: TRBV7-2
cdr3_aa: CASSSMSSNTEAFF

j_call: TRBJ2-5
cdr3_length: 14
v_call: TRBV7-8
cdr3_aa: CASSLAWGQETQYF

j_call: TRBJ2-1
cdr3_length: 17
v_call: TRBV11-3
cdr3_aa: CASSFRGGGSSYNEQFF

j_call: TRBJ2-3
cdr3_length: 18
v_call: TRBV6-2/TRBV6-3
cdr3_aa: CASSLPSSGGMGTDTQYF

j_call: TRBJ2-1
cdr3_length: 19
v_call: TRBV7-2
cdr3_aa: CASSLDPPMTSGPYNEQFF

j_call: TRBJ2-1
cdr3_length: 12
v_call: TRBV29-1
cdr3_aa: CSAGGRTNEQFF

j_call: TRBJ2-7
cdr3_length: 15
v_call: TRBV6-2/TRBV6-3
cdr3_aa: CASNPTSGTSGEQYF

j_call: TRBJ1-6
cdr3_length: 14
v_call: TRBV7-2
cdr3_aa: CASSFQGRNSPLHF

j_call: TRBJ2-3
cdr3_length: 19
v_call: TRBV18
cdr3_aa: CASSAPGQGGPKTTDTQYF

j_call: TRBJ2-1
cdr3_length: 11
v_call: TRBV9
cdr3_aa: CASSEGLQLFF

j_call: TRBJ2-2
cdr3_length: 16
v_call: TRBV6-2/TRBV6-3
cdr3_aa: CASSTPGQTNTRELFF

j_call: TRBJ2-5
cdr3_length: 15
v_call: TRBV28
cdr3_aa: CASSPPVAGGETQYF